This record concerns one T cell receptor (beta chain) sequence. How the authors handled the data: Reference gene primer amplification in the assay estimated nucleated cell counts. Libraries were prepared by immunoSEQ multiplex PCR; TCRdb keeps only in-frame clonotypes and omits some of them. The V and J calls and clone size come from that table; D and trimming were worked out from the DNA. The sample includes 250,000 to 350,000 clones, 75% to 90% of them seen just once. The data derive from a study of blood T cell repertoires in COVID-19. For the study at large: Collection of acute and convalescent COVID-19 samples took place in the United States, Italy and Spain.

V was shortened by 0 bases and J by 5 bases, with 23 bases between the two germline ends. The CDR3 totals 18 residues. CDR1 is SGHDT and CDR2 is YYEEEE in the germline V gene. V usage is TRBV5-6 and J usage is TRBJ1-2, with D possibly being TRBD1 (5 bases). The specimen was peripheral blood. The TCR comes from a woman aged 25-40 years who had recovered from COVID-19. The DNA for the CDR3 is TGTGCCAGCAGCTTGGAGGGGACTCGGGGGAATAGGCTTTATGGCTACACCTTC. Translating it yields CASSLEGTRGNRLYGYTF.